The TCR beta chain under discussion was sequenced for a study of cytomegalovirus exposure and HLA in healthy donors. Whole-study results and caveats: The TCR clusters that emerged in the first cohort tended, a later analysis found, to co-occur in the roughly 110 validation repertoires. Cytomegalovirus association was assigned to 150 to 200 TCR beta chains.

TCRdb's table, derived via immunoSEQ multiplex PCR, lists solely in-frame clones and lacks some. Of 180,000 or so clones detected, about 89% appear once; the ten largest clones hold 6.5% to 7.5%. Per germline, CDR1 MGHDK and CDR2 SYGVNS. V shed 4 bases and J shed 11 bases, with 17 bases lying between them. The CDR3 contains 13 residues. About this clone itself: Its antigen is not identified.

The sample comprised PBMCs. The chain has TRBV25-1 and TRBJ1-1; D remains unclear. This clonotype originated in a man aged 30-40 years in good health and CMV-seropositive. Here the CDR3 reads CASSAGQPVSAFF. In DNA form, the CDR3 reads TGTGCCAGCAGTGCCGGGCAGCCGGTAAGTGCTTTCTTT.